Shown below are 32 T cell receptor beta chains from a single sample sequenced in a study of T cell responses to AZD1222 COVID-19 vaccine. Assay used: immunoSEQ multiplex PCR; TCRdb lists only in-frame clones, some missing. This sample has around 100,000 clones, with 90% found just once. The sample was peripheral blood, taken on day 0 of AZD1222 vaccination. These receptors all stem from an adult in good health.

The chain carries TRBV7-9 and TRBJ2-3; 9 bases map to TRBD2. The CDR3 runs to 18 residues. The V gene's germline CDR1 is SEHNR and CDR2 FQNEAQ (reference sequence). The trim removed 5 bases at V and 4 bases at J, leaving 16 bases unmatched. The CDR3: CASSAWLAGPDGADTQYF. CDR3 coding DNA: TGTGCCAGCAGCGCTTGGCTAGCGGGGCCTGATGGGGCAGATACGCAGTATTTT.

The J gene is TRBJ1-2, the V gene TRBV18, with D perhaps TRBD1 (5 bases). CDR1 and CDR2 from the germline V gene are KGHSH and LQKENI. There are 15 residues in the CDR3. The V end lost 3 bases, the J end lost 0 bases, and 11 bases lay between the germline ends. CDR3 nucleotide sequence: TGTGCCAGCTCACCGACCCGGGACTCTAACTATGGCTACACCTTC. Its translation is CASSPTRDSNYGYTF. Using reference TRBV18 and TRBJ1-2 for the parts outside the CDR3, the full variable domain is NAGVMQNPRHLVRRRGQEARLRCSPMKGHSHVYWYRQLPEEGLKFMVYLQKENIIDESGMPKERFSAEFPKEGPSILRIQQVVRGDSAAYFCASSPTRDSNYGYTFGSGTRLTVV.

The V and J genes are TRBV5-1 and TRBJ2-3; possibly TRBD1 for D (6 bases). Germline CDR1 SGHRS, CDR2 YFSETQ. Trimming pared 0 bases from V and 6 bases from J, leaving 14 bases between. The CDR3 is made up of 15 amino acids. The CDR3 region has the DNA TGCGCCAGCAGCTTGGCACAGGGTGAGGCGGATACGCAGTATTTT. It translates to CASSLAQGEADTQYF.

The chain uses TRBV5-5 and TRBJ1-6, with D possibly matching TRBD1 (5 bases). CDR3 length equals 16 residues. Germline V gene sequence: CDR1 SGHKS, CDR2 YYEKEE (reference sequence). The V end was cut by 2 bases, the J end by 7 bases, with 16 bases between. In nucleotides, the CDR3 is TGTGCCAGCAGCTTCAGGGCGGGAATAGGAAATTCACCCCTCCACTTT. Protein product: CASSFRAGIGNSPLHF. Full variable domain (rest looked up from reference TRBV5-5 and TRBJ1-6): DAGVTQSPTHLIKTRGQQVTLRCSPISGHKSVSWYQQVLGQGPQFIFQYYEKEERGRGNFPDRFSARQFPNYSSELNVNALLLGDSALYLCASSFRAGIGNSPLHFGNGTRLTVT.

The genes are TRBV7-9 and TRBJ1-3; D may be TRBD1 (6 bases). The ends were cut back, 4 bases at V and 0 bases at J, with 16 bases in the middle. The CDR3 contains 17 residues. CDR1 and CDR2 from the germline V gene are SEHNR and FQNEAQ (reference sequence). CDR3 sequence (DNA): TGTGCCAGCAGCTCTTTTACACAGGGCCACTCTGGAAACACCATATATTTT. Amino acids: CASSSFTQGHSGNTIYF.

This clone was seen just once. The chain employs TRBV21-1 and TRBJ1-6. TRBV21-1 represents a pseudogene. The CDR3 loop spans 14 amino acids. The CDR3 DNA follows: TGTGCCAGCAGAAATGGGTTCAATAATTCACCCCTCCACTTT. It is translated as CASRNGFNNSPLHF.

The genes are TRBV6-1 and TRBJ2-7; D perhaps matches TRBD2 (5 bases). This CDR3 is built from 15 residues. Trimming cost V 2 bases and J 5 bases, with 16 bases left between them. Germline V lookup: CDR1 MNHNS, CDR2 SASEGT. CDR3 loop: CASSEQREIANEQYF. DNA for the CDR3: TGTGCCAGCAGTGAACAGAGAGAGATAGCGAACGAGCAGTACTTC.

This chain links TRBV24-1 with TRBJ2-2, with TRBD1 matching 10 bases. The CDR3 has 16 residues. J was trimmed by 5 bases and V by 4 bases; bases with no gene match: 6. The germline CDR1 and CDR2 sequences are KGHDR and SFDVKD. CDR3 DNA: TGTGCCACCAGTGACCAGGGACAGGGGTTTACCGGGGAGCTGTTTTTT. Translating it yields CATSDQGQGFTGELFF.

The chain recombines TRBV19 with TRBJ2-5, with D maybe TRBD2 (5 bases). Trimming left V 6 bases short and J 5 bases short, with 13 bases between. CDR3 length equals 13 residues. Germline loops: CDR1 LNHDA, CDR2 SQIVND (reference sequence). CDR3 nucleotide sequence: TGTGCCAGTAGCGCCCCGGGATACGAGACCCAGTACTTC. Protein: CASSAPGYETQYF.

V gene TRBV7-9 combines with J gene TRBJ1-2; no reliable D call. CDR3 length equals 14 residues. The germline gives CDR1 SEHNR, CDR2 FQNEAQ (reference sequence). The V end was cut by 4 bases, the J end by 13 bases, with 22 bases between. CDR3 region: CASSSTRLRNWCTF. The CDR3 coding sequence is TGTGCCAGCAGCTCGACCCGACTAAGGAATTGGTGCACCTTC.

J is TRBJ1-1 and V is TRBV9, with a possible D match to TRBD1 (5 bases). This CDR3 region has 15 residues. The germline CDR1 and CDR2 sequences are SGDLS and YYNGEE. The V gene lost 6 bases and the J gene lost 1 base, with 16 bases spanning the gap. CDR3 loop: CASTPVVGGNTEAFF. CDR3 sequence (DNA): TGTGCCAGCACTCCGGTAGTTGGGGGGAACACTGAAGCTTTCTTT.

The chain recombines TRBV5-6 with TRBJ2-5, with 9 nucleotides matching TRBD1. Germline V gives CDR1 SGHDT, CDR2 YYEEEE. V lost 1 base and J lost 5; bases outside the gene matches: 12. The CDR3 covers 17 residues. In DNA, the CDR3 is TGTGCCAGCAGCTTGCACGGGACAGGGAGCGTCTGGGAGACCCAGTACTTC. Its protein product is CASSLHGTGSVWETQYF.

The rearrangement uses TRBV14 and TRBJ2-3; 10 bases align to TRBD2. V shed 2 bases and J 3 bases; nucleotides not matched to a gene: 2. Germline CDR1 and CDR2: SGHDN and FVKESK. The CDR3 is made up of 15 amino acids. In nucleotides, the CDR3 is TGTGCCAGCAGCCAATCACTAGCGGGGACAGATACGCAGTATTTT. Encoded protein: CASSQSLAGTDTQYF.

The chain has TRBV7-8 and TRBJ2-7, with D possibly TRBD1 on 6 matching bases. V lost 5 bases to trimming and J lost 3 bases, with 14 bases between them. The CDR3 has 14 residues. Germline V gene lookup returns CDR1 SGHVS and CDR2 FQNEAQ. The CDR3 nucleotides read TGTGCCAGCAGCCCTTACAGGGTTGGCTACGAGCAGTACTTC. Its protein is CASSPYRVGYEQYF.

The V gene is TRBV7-9, the J gene TRBJ2-1; the D is unclear. The germline CDR1 and CDR2 sequences are SEHNR and FQNEAQ (reference sequence). V was pared by 7 bases and J by 6 bases, with 16 bases between. CDR3 length equals 14 residues. The CDR3 protein is CASTPKAAANEQFF. CDR3 in DNA: TGTGCCAGCACCCCGAAGGCGGCGGCCAATGAGCAGTTCTTC. The full variable domain, with the rest looked up from reference TRBV7-9 and TRBJ2-1, is DTGVSQNPRHKITKRGQNVTFRCDPISEHNRLYWYRQTLGQGPEFLTYFQNEAQLEKSRLLSDRFSAERPKGSFSTLEIQRTEQGDSAMYLCASTPKAAANEQFFGPGTRLTVL.

This rearrangement joins TRBV3-1 (or the pseudogene TRBV3-2) to TRBJ2-7, with no clear D. V lost 1 base, J lost 7 bases, and 8 bases lay in between. CDR3 length equals 12 residues. Germline V CDR1 and CDR2: LGHDT, YNNKEL (reference sequence). CDR3 coding DNA: TGTGCCAGCAGCCAAGGGGGTTGGGAGCAGTACTTC. Amino acid sequence: CASSQGGWEQYF.

The chain recombines TRBV28 with TRBJ1-2; 9 bases match TRBD1. CDR3 size: 14 residues. V lost 9 bases, J lost 3 bases, and 8 bases stayed unmatched. Germline V gene lookup returns CDR1 MDHEN and CDR2 SYDVKM. As DNA, the CDR3 is TGTGCCAGTCTGAAGAGACAGGGGGACTATGGCTACACCTTC. Its translation: CASLKRQGDYGYTF.

The chain recombines TRBV6-5 with TRBJ1-1; D gene ambiguous. Germline V gene lookup returns CDR1 MNHEY and CDR2 SVGAGI. The CDR3 loop spans 13 amino acids. With 6 bases removed from V and 0 bases from J, the gap between germline ends came to 8 bases. DNA of the CDR3: TGTGCCAGCAGCCGGTCCTTGAACACTGAAGCTTTCTTT. It encodes CASSRSLNTEAFF.

Here the CDR3 reads CASSSRGTGELFF. The CDR3 coding sequence is TGTGCCAGCAGTTCTCGGGGGACCGGGGAGCTGTTTTTT. The V and J genes are TRBV7-7 and TRBJ2-2; D perhaps matches TRBD2 (6 bases). The V end was cut by 6 bases, the J end by 5 bases, with 10 bases between. The germline V gene encodes CDR1 SSHAT and CDR2 FNYEAQ (reference sequence). The CDR3 loop spans 13 amino acids.

The genes are TRBV6-2 or TRBV6-3 and TRBJ1-2; D not certain. The CDR3 is 15 amino acids. The V end was cut by 2 bases, the J end by 4 bases, with 14 bases between. Germline V CDR1 and CDR2: MNHEY, SVGEGT. CDR3 sequence (DNA): TGTGCCAGCAGTTACCTAGTTGACTCCAGCTATGGCTACACCTTC. This sequence encodes CASSYLVDSSYGYTF.

This clone was seen just once. The V call is TRBV30, the J call TRBJ1-1; weak D call: TRBD1 (6 bases). The V end lost 8 bases, the J end lost 1 base, and 8 bases lay between the germline ends. The CDR3 spans 11 residues. CDR1 and CDR2 (germline): GTSNPN, SVGIG (reference sequence). CDR3 loop: CAGGRNTEAFF. As DNA, the CDR3 is TGTGCCGGGGGGCGGAACACTGAAGCTTTCTTT.

This chain links TRBV7-6 with TRBJ2-1; the match to TRBD1 covers 8 bases. This CDR3 is built from 14 residues. Germline V CDR1 and CDR2: SGHVS, FNYEAQ. The trim removed 5 bases at V and 7 bases at J, leaving 7 bases unmatched. The CDR3: CASSTGQGWNEQFF. The DNA for the CDR3 is TGTGCCAGCAGCACCGGACAGGGCTGGAATGAGCAGTTCTTC.

The chain joins TRBV19 to TRBJ1-2, with D possibly TRBD1 on 6 matching bases. V shed 9 bases and J shed 4 bases, with 18 bases lying between them. CDR3 length equals 14 residues. Per the germline V gene, CDR1 is LNHDA and CDR2 is SQIVND (reference sequence). In DNA form, the CDR3 reads TGTGCCAGCGCCGGGGGCAGCGAAGGCTATGGCTACACCTTC. Its translation is CASAGGSEGYGYTF.

The genes are TRBV2 and TRBJ2-5; 7 bases agree with TRBD1. The CDR3 totals 13 residues. Germline V gene sequence: CDR1 SNHLY, CDR2 FYNNEI. The V and J ends lost 6 bases and 3 bases, in that order; junction bases with no gene match: 4. Here the CDR3 reads CASSPDREETQYF. The CDR3 DNA follows: TGTGCCAGCAGCCCCGACAGGGAAGAGACCCAGTACTTC.

The chain joins TRBV7-3 to TRBJ2-3, with a tentative D call TRBD2 (5 bases). Between the trimmed V and J ends, which lost 1 base and 4 bases, there was a span of 12 bases. Germline V lookup: CDR1 SGHTA, CDR2 FQGTGA. The CDR3 spans 15 residues. CDR3 sequence reads: CASSLIGGNADTQYF. CDR3 DNA sequence: TGTGCCAGCAGCTTAATTGGAGGTAACGCAGATACGCAGTATTTT.

This chain connects TRBV19 to TRBJ1-1, with D possibly TRBD1 on 5 matching bases. Looked up from germline, CDR1 is LNHDA and CDR2 is SQIVND (reference sequence). V dropped 6 bases and J dropped 4 bases, with 18 bases sitting between them. There are 15 residues in the CDR3. CDR3 in amino acids: CASSTSGTQGTEAFF. The DNA for the CDR3 is TGTGCCAGTAGCACCTCCGGGACGCAGGGCACTGAAGCTTTCTTT.

The rearrangement links TRBV2 to TRBJ1-2, with 7 bases matching TRBD1. This CDR3 is 14 amino acids long. V gave up 1 base and J gave up 3 bases; unmatched junction bases: 2. The germline gives CDR1 SNHLY, CDR2 FYNNEI. CDR3 sequence (DNA): TGTGCCAGCAGTGAAGACAGGGGAGACTATGGCTACACCTTC. This translates into CASSEDRGDYGYTF.

The chain is built from TRBV2 and TRBJ2-1; tentatively, D is TRBD1 (6 bases). Trimming took 6 bases from V and 5 from J, leaving 17 bases between them. The CDR3 runs to 15 residues. Per germline, CDR1 SNHLY and CDR2 FYNNEI. In DNA form, the CDR3 reads TGTGCCAGCAGCGGTACGGACAGCTTGAACAATGAGCAGTTCTTC. Protein: CASSGTDSLNNEQFF.

Worth noting for this clone: The identical CDR3 is also encoded by other nucleotide sequences in the sample. The rearrangement joins TRBV5-1 to TRBJ2-6; D gene ambiguous. The CDR3 extends over 14 amino acids. Germline lookup yields CDR1 SGHRS and CDR2 YFSETQ. The V end was cut by 5 bases, the J end by 0 bases, with 6 bases between. CDR3 protein: CASSPTSGANVLTF. DNA of the CDR3: TGCGCCAGCAGTCCGACCTCTGGGGCCAACGTCCTGACTTTC.

V is TRBV2 and J is TRBJ1-2, with D maybe TRBD1 (5 bases). CDR1 is SNHLY and CDR2 is FYNNEI in the germline V gene. The CDR3 is 14 residues long. Trimming shortened V by 6 bases and J by 5 bases, and 16 bases separated the two germline ends. This CDR3 reads CASSHPGTAYGYTF. For the CDR3, the DNA is TGTGCCAGCAGCCACCCCGGGACCGCGTATGGCTACACCTTC.

The J gene is TRBJ2-7, the V gene TRBV27; 10 bases line up with TRBD2. The CDR3 is made up of 15 amino acids. After removal of 6 bases from V and 0 bases from J, the junction contained 5 bases not matched to a gene. Germline values: CDR1 MNHEY, CDR2 SMNVEV (reference sequence). DNA of the CDR3: TGTGCCAGCAGGTTAGCGGGGGGAGGCTCCTACGAGCAGTACTTC. Its protein is CASRLAGGGSYEQYF.

This clone was observed a single time. The J gene is TRBJ2-3, the V gene TRBV9, with D perhaps TRBD2 (6 bases). Trimming took off 2 bases at V and 2 bases at J, with 9 bases between the two ends. CDR3 length: 14 amino acids. CDR1 and CDR2 from the germline V gene are SGDLS and YYNGEE. The CDR3 region has the DNA TGTGCCAGCAGCGTGGGGGGACTCACAGATACGCAGTATTTT. Encoded protein: CASSVGGLTDTQYF.